This is a list of T cell receptor beta chains from one sample in a study of human T cells and chemical hapten exposure. TCRdb re-called the RACE reads with MiXCR, one entry per CDR3 protein. In the table there are about 350,000 distinct CDR3 sequences, over 6% of which are singletons. The source was whole blood, collected in connection with sensitization to the hapten diphenylcyclopropenone (DPC). Source of these receptors: a young woman with alopecia areata. Some clones in this sample may be carry-over from other donors' samples. CDR3s include the opening cysteine and the closing phenylalanine or tryptophan. Each record gives: V gene, D gene, clone size, J gene, CDR3 DNA, CDR3 protein. A D gene is named only where the DNA matches it firmly. Size is omitted from some rows. Given values are once, few, many or a class for expanded clones.

TRBV28	.	.	TRBJ2-7	TGTGCCACCAGGCCGAGCTCCTACGAGCAGTACTTC	CATRPSSYEQYF
TRBV6-6	.	few	TRBJ2-3	TGTGCCAGCACCCCAGGGAAGGATACGCAGTATTTT	CASTPGKDTQYF
TRBV4-2	.	many	TRBJ1-3	TGTGCCAGCAGCCAAGAGATCAGGCTTTATGGAAACACCATATATTTT	CASSQEIRLYGNTIYF
TRBV6-1	TRBD2	.	TRBJ2-3	TGTGCCAGCAGTGAAGTCCCGGGACTAGGGTCGGGTACGCAGTATTTT	CASSEVPGLGSGTQYF
TRBV11-3	.	many	TRBJ2-1	TGTGCCAGCAGCCCCGCGGGACTGTACAATGAGCAGTTCTTC	CASSPAGLYNEQFF
TRBV4-2	.	many	TRBJ1-4	TGTGCCAGCAGCCAAGATCACGTCCCCACGGATGAAAAACTGTTTTTT	CASSQDHVPTDEKLFF
TRBV2	.	many	TRBJ2-5	TGTGCCAGCAGTTTCATAGAAGAGACCCAGTACTTC	CASSFIEETQYF
TRBV28	.	many	TRBJ1-2	TGTGCCAGCAGTTCCAGACGGGCCGTGGGCTACACCTTC	CASSSRRAVGYTF
TRBV18	TRBD2	few	TRBJ2-3	TGTGCCAGCTCACCACGGCGGGGGGACACAGATACGCAGTATTTT	CASSPRRGDTDTQYF
TRBV14	.	many	TRBJ1-6	TGTGCCAGCAGCCGGACTTATAATTCACCCCTCCACTTT	CASSRTYNSPLHF
TRBV15	.	.	TRBJ2-3	TGTGCCACCAGCAGAGATTGGACAGATACGCAGTATTTT	CATSRDWTDTQYF